In its sample, the clone carrying this TCR beta chain was seen a few times. Libraries were prepared by immunoSEQ multiplex PCR; TCRdb keeps only in-frame clonotypes and omits some of them. The sample has about 77,000 clones, 80% seen once; the top ten hold around 5.2%. The sample comes from a study of blood T cell repertoires in COVID-19. Study summary: COVID-19 samples, acute and convalescent, were from the United States, Italy and Spain.

V was shortened by 0 bases and J by 2 bases, with 8 bases between the two germline ends. This CDR3 has 15 residues. The germline CDR1 and CDR2 sequences are MGHRA and YSYEKL. The V gene is TRBV4-1, the J gene TRBJ1-3, with D uncertain. The sequencing input was peripheral blood. The source of this sequence is a woman in her 70s with acute or convalescent COVID-19. The CDR3 region has the DNA TGCGCCAGCAGCCAAGATCCGGGGACTGGAAACACCATATATTTT. Its protein is CASSQDPGTGNTIYF.